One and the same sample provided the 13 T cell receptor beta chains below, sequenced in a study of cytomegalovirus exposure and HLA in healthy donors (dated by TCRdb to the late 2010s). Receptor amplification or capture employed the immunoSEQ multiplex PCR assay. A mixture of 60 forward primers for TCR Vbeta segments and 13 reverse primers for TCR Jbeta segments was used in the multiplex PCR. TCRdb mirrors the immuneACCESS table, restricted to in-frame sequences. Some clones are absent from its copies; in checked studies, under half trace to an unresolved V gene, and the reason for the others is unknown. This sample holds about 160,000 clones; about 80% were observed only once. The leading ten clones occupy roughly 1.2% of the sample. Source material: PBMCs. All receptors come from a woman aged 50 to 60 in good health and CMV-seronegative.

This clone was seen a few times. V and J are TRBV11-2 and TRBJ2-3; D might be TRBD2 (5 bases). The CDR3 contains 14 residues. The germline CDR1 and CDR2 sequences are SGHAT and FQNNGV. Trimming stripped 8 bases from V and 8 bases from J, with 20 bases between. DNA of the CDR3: TGTGCCAGCGGCCATTTTGGGGTTCTAGCTACGCAGTATTTT. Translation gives CASGHFGVLATQYF.

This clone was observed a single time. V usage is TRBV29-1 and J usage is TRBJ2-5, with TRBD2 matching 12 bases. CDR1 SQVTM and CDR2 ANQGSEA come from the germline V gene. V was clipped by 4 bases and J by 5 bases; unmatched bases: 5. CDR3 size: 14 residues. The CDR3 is CSVGTSGAWETQYF. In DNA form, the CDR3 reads TGCAGCGTTGGGACTAGCGGGGCTTGGGAGACCCAGTACTTC. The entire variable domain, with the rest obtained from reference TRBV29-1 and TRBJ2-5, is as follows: SAVISQKPSRDICQRGTSLTIQCQVDSQVTMMFWYRQQPGQSLTLIATANQGSEATYESGFVIDKFPISRPNLTFSTLTVSNMSPEDSSIYLCSVGTSGAWETQYFGPGTRLLVL.

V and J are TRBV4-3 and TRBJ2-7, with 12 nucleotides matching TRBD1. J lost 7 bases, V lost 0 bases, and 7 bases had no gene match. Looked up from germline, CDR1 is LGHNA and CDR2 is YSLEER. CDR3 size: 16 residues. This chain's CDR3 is CASSQESGTGGFEQYF. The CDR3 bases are TGCGCCAGCAGCCAAGAGTCTGGGACAGGGGGCTTTGAGCAGTACTTC.

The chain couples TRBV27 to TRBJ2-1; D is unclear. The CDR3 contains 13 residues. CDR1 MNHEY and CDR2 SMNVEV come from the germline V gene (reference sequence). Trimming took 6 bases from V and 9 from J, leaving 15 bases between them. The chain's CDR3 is CASSLDFGGEQFF. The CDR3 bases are TGTGCCAGCAGCCTCGACTTCGGTGGTGAGCAGTTCTTC.

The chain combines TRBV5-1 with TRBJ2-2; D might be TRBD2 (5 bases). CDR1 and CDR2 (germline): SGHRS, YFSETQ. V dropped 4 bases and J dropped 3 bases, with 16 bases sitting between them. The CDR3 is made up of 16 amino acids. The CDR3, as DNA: TGCGCCAGCAGCACAAGGACTCTAACCGACACCGGGGAGCTGTTTTTT. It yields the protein CASSTRTLTDTGELFF. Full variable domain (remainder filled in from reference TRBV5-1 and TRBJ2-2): KAGVTQTPRYLIKTRGQQVTLSCSPISGHRSVSWYQQTPGQGLQFLFEYFSETQRNKGNFPGRFSGRQFSNSRSEMNVSTLELGDSALYLCASSTRTLTDTGELFFGEGSRLTVL.

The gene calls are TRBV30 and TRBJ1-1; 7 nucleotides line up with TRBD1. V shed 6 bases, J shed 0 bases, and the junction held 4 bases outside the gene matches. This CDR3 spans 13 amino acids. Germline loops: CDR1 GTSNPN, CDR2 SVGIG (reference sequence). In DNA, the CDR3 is TGTGCCTGCCAGGGGGACGTGAACACTGAAGCTTTCTTT. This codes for CACQGDVNTEAFF. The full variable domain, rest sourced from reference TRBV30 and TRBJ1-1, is SQTIHQWPATLVQPVGSPLSLECTVEGTSNPNLYWYRQAAGRGLQLLFYSVGIGQISSEVPQNLSASRPQDRQFILSSKKLLLSDSGFYLCACQGDVNTEAFFGQGTRLTVV.

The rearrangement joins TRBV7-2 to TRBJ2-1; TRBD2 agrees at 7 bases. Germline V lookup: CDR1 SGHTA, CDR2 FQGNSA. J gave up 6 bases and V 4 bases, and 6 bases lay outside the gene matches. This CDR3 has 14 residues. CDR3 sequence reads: CASSSPGGFNEQFF. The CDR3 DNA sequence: TGTGCCAGCAGCTCACCCGGGGGGTTCAATGAGCAGTTCTTC.

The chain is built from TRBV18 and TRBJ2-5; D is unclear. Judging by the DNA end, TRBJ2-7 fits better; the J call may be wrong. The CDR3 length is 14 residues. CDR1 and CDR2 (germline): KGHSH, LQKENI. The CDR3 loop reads CASSPPSTPYEQYF. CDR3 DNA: TGTGCCAGCTCACCACCGTCTACCCCCTACGAGCAGTACTTC.

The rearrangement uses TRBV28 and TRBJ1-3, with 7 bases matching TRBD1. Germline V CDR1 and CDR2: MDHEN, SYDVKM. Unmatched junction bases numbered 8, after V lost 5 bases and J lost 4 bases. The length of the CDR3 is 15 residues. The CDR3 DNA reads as TGTGCCAGCAGTCCCCCTCGGACAGGAGGAAACACCATATATTTT. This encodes CASSPPRTGGNTIYF.

CDR3 coding DNA: TGCGCCAGCAGCCAAGAGGGCGTGGGGGGAAGAGGGTATGGCTACACCTTC. Its protein product is CASSQEGVGGRGYGYTF. The V gene is TRBV4-3, the J gene TRBJ1-2; TRBD1 is a possible D gene (5 bases). This CDR3 has 17 amino acids. The germline V and J ends were trimmed by 0 bases and 5 bases, with 19 bases remaining between them. The germline V gene encodes CDR1 LGHNA and CDR2 YSLEER.

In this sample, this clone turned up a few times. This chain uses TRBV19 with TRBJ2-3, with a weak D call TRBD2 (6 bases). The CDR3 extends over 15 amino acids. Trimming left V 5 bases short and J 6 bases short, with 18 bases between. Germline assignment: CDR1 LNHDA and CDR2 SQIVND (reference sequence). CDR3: CASSAGMAGRDTQYF. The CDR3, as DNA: TGTGCCAGTAGTGCAGGGATGGCGGGGAGGGATACGCAGTATTTT.

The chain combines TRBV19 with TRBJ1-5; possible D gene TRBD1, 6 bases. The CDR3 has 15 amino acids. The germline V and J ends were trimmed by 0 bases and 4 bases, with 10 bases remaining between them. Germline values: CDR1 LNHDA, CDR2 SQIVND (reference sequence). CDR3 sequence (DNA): TGTGCCAGTAGTATAGATCTGGACAGAAATCAGCCCCAGCATTTT. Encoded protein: CASSIDLDRNQPQHF.

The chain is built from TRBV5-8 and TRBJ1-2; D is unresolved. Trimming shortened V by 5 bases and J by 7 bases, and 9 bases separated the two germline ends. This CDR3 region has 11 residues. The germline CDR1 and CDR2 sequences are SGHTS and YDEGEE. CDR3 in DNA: TGTGCCAGCAGGCTTCTAACTGGCTACACCTTC. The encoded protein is CASRLLTGYTF. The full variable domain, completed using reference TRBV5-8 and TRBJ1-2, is EAGVTQSPTHLIKTRGQQATLRCSPISGHTSVYWYQQALGLGLQFLLWYDEGEERNRGNFPPRFSGRQFPNYSSELNVNALELEDSALYLCASRLLTGYTFGSGTRLTVV.